This T cell receptor beta chain was documented in a study of blood T cells in healthy people across ages. Broader study findings: Diversity was higher, and naive CD4+ cells more numerous, in long-lived donors than in aged donors.

A J-beta primer mix and a sample-barcoded 5' primer were used in a second PCR of about 7 to 12 cycles. Sequencing recovered at least 2.5 million CDR3-containing paired-end reads from each sample. TCRdb passed the 5' RACE reads through MiXCR, listing each CDR3 protein once. The sample holds 600,000 or so distinct CDR3 sequences, approximately 30% seen once. This clonotype was observed at least ten times. Its antigen is unknown. Healthy individuals of Caucasian origin from Russia, aged roughly 6 to 95, served as donors. This receptor was obtained from a woman of 80 years or more in good health. The sequencing input was blood.

The CDR3 here is CSVGRGYEQYF. In nucleotides, the CDR3 is TGCAGCGTTGGTCGGGGGTACGAGCAGTACTTC. The chain recombines TRBV29-1 with TRBJ2-7; a weak D match, TRBD2 (6 bases). The germline gives CDR1 SQVTM, CDR2 ANQGSEA. The CDR3 length is 11 residues. Between the trimmed V and J ends, which lost 4 bases and 4 bases, there was a span of 8 bases.